The 25 T cell receptor beta chains below come from one sample, sequenced in a study of blood T cells in healthy people across ages. Then a second PCR, running roughly 7 to 11 cycles, was carried out with a sample-barcoded 5' primer and a J-beta primer mix. From the 5' RACE reads, TCRdb called clonotypes with MiXCR, one entry per CDR3 protein. The sample lists over 700,000 distinct CDR3 sequences; about 53% were seen once. Sequenced input: blood. The receptors originated from a man older than 75 in good health.

The rearrangement links TRBV5-1 to TRBJ2-7; 11 nucleotides line up with TRBD2. Looked up from germline, CDR1 is SGHRS and CDR2 is YFSETQ. Germline trimming cut 2 bases from V and 2 bases from J; bases unmatched to any gene: 9. This CDR3 contains 17 residues. DNA of the CDR3: TGCGCCAGCAGCTTTGGACTAGCGGGTCCCTCCCCCTACGAGCAGTACTTC. Its translation: CASSFGLAGPSPYEQYF.

The chain carries TRBV28 and TRBJ2-7, with 8 bases fitting TRBD1. CDR1 is MDHEN and CDR2 is SYDVKM in the germline V gene. Trimming removed 4 bases from V and 2 bases from J; junction bases left unmatched: 10. The CDR3 sequence is 16 residues long. CDR3 DNA sequence: TGTGCCAGCAGTTACTCGACAGGGGCTGACGCCTACGAGCAGTACTTC. Translating gives CASSYSTGADAYEQYF.

The V call is TRBV20-1, the J call TRBJ2-4; D uncertain. Judging by the DNA end, TRBJ2-7 fits better; the J call may be wrong. This CDR3 has 12 residues. The germline CDR1 and CDR2 sequences are DFQATT and SNEGSKA (reference sequence). The CDR3 DNA reads as TGCAGTGCTAGCCGACCTGGGGACGAGCAGTACTTC. This gives the protein CSASRPGDEQYF.

This sequence joins TRBV28 and TRBJ1-1; TRBD1 might be the D (6 bases). CDR3 size: 15 residues. Trimming shortened V by 3 bases and J by 1 base, and 12 bases separated the two germline ends. In germline, CDR1 is MDHEN, CDR2 SYDVKM. Written as DNA, the CDR3 is TGTGCCAGCAGTTTCTGGACAGCGAAGAACACTGAAGCTTTCTTT. This gives the protein CASSFWTAKNTEAFF.

The chain is built from TRBV11-2 and TRBJ2-1; D may be TRBD2 (7 bases). Trimming stripped 5 bases from V and 7 bases from J, with 21 bases between. The germline gives CDR1 SGHAT, CDR2 FQNNGV. The CDR3 runs 16 residues. CDR3 sequence reads: CASSPKGRGAGNEQFF. In nucleotides, the CDR3 is TGTGCCAGCAGCCCTAAGGGACGGGGGGCGGGTAATGAGCAGTTCTTC.

Only a few counts were recorded for this clonotype. The chain couples TRBV20-1 to TRBJ2-7, with 7 bases aligning to TRBD1. There are 12 residues in the CDR3. Germline V gene data show CDR1 as DFQATT and CDR2 as SNEGSKA (reference sequence). Trimming took 6 bases from V and 3 from J; bases not matched to a gene: 5. CDR3: CSAGTDLYEQYF. The CDR3 nucleotides are TGCAGTGCAGGGACAGACCTCTACGAGCAGTACTTC.

The chain employs TRBV6-2 or TRBV6-3 and TRBJ2-7; D ambiguous. Germline CDR1 and CDR2: MNHEY and SVGEGT. The V and J ends lost 2 bases and 0 bases respectively, with 11 bases between them. This CDR3 has 15 amino acids. In DNA form, the CDR3 reads TGTGCCAGCAGTTACAGTCAGCTTAGCTCCTACGAGCAGTACTTC. Protein sequence: CASSYSQLSSYEQYF.

The rearrangement uses TRBV3-1 and TRBJ1-2; D might be TRBD1 (5 bases). Trimming removed 6 bases at V and 3 bases at J, with 11 bases between. This CDR3 region has 13 residues. Germline V gives CDR1 LGHDT, CDR2 YNNKEL (reference sequence). The CDR3 loop reads CASSRGLDYGYTF. CDR3 nucleotides: TGTGCCAGCAGTAGGGGACTCGACTATGGCTACACCTTC.

V is TRBV27 and J is TRBJ2-7, with 9 bases matching TRBD2. The CDR3 is made up of 14 amino acids. Germline V gene sequence: CDR1 MNHEY, CDR2 SMNVEV (reference sequence). V shed 11 bases and J 4 bases; nucleotides not matched to a gene: 12. The CDR3 protein is CAASAGSGSYEQYF. The CDR3 bases are TGTGCCGCATCTGCGGGTAGCGGGAGTTACGAGCAGTACTTC.

This clonotype was seen repeatedly, ten times or more. The rearrangement links TRBV12-3 or TRBV12-4 to TRBJ1-5; 7 positions agree with TRBD1. This CDR3 contains 17 residues. With V trimmed by 6 bases and J by 0 bases, 11 bases remained unmatched. The DNA of the CDR3 is TGTGCCAGCAGCCCGGGGGGGACAGAGTATAGCAATCAGCCCCAGCATTTT. It encodes CASSPGGTEYSNQPQHF.

This clonotype has at least ten counts. The J gene is TRBJ2-5, the V gene TRBV12-3 or TRBV12-4; D uncertain. CDR3 length: 13 amino acids. Trimming cost V 3 bases and J 3 bases, with 8 bases left between them. The CDR3 nucleotides are TGTGCCAGCAGTTTTGGCCGGAAAGAGACCCAGTACTTC. Amino acids: CASSFGRKETQYF.

This clonotype was seen a single time. This chain connects TRBV6-2 or TRBV6-3 to TRBJ1-2; 12 bases agree with TRBD1. Germline values: CDR1 MNHEY, CDR2 SVGEGT. The CDR3 runs 15 residues. Losses at the gene ends were 2 bases for V and 4 bases for J; bases not matched to a gene: 2. CDR3 nucleotides: TGTGCCAGCAGTTACCGGGACAGGGGGCCCTATGGCTACACCTTC. Its protein product is CASSYRDRGPYGYTF.

The chain employs TRBV11-2 and TRBJ1-2, with D unclear. The CDR3 extends over 13 amino acids. Trimming cost V 7 bases and J 4 bases, with 13 bases left between them. Germline CDR1 and CDR2: SGHAT and FQNNGV. The CDR3 loop reads CASTTVGSYGYTF. The CDR3 bases are TGTGCCAGCACCACCGTAGGGTCCTATGGCTACACCTTC. The full variable domain, completed using reference TRBV11-2 and TRBJ1-2, is EAGVAQSPRYKIIEKRQSVAFWCNPISGHATLYWYQQILGQGPKLLIQFQNNGVVDDSQLPKDRFSAERLKGVDSTLKIQPAKLEDSAVYLCASTTVGSYGYTFGSGTRLTVV.

The rearrangement uses TRBV12-3 or TRBV12-4 and TRBJ2-3; perhaps TRBD1 as D (6 bases). The CDR3 sequence is 14 residues long. The V end lost 4 bases, the J end lost 2 bases, and 10 bases lay between the germline ends. For the CDR3, the DNA is TGTGCCAGCAGTTCCTGGGACATCACAGATACGCAGTATTTT. It yields the protein CASSSWDITDTQYF.

The rearrangement uses TRBV12-3 or TRBV12-4 and TRBJ1-1; TRBD1 agrees at 8 bases. The V and J ends lost 1 base and 0 bases, in that order; junction bases with no gene match: 10. The CDR3 sequence is 18 residues long. CDR3 residues: CASSLVARGLHMNTEAFF. For the CDR3, the DNA is TGTGCCAGCAGTTTAGTCGCCAGGGGGCTTCACATGAACACTGAAGCTTTCTTT.

This rearrangement joins TRBV5-1 to TRBJ2-3, with 8 bases that match TRBD1. Trimming took 3 bases from V and 14 from J; bases not matched to a gene: 20. Per the germline V gene, CDR1 is SGHRS and CDR2 is YFSETQ. This CDR3 comprises 16 residues. The CDR3 nucleotides are TGCGCCAGCAGCTCTGTCCGACAGGGGATCACACGATACGCGTATTTT. It encodes CASSSVRQGITRYAYF.

The chain links TRBV7-8 to TRBJ2-1, with 7 bases that match TRBD2. The CDR3 totals 16 residues. Unmatched junction bases numbered 12, after V lost 6 bases and J lost 4 bases. CDR1 is SGHVS, CDR2 FQNEAQ, per germline. The CDR3: CASSRNSAGAYNEQFF. For the CDR3, the DNA is TGTGCCAGCAGTCGGAACTCGGCGGGAGCGTACAATGAGCAGTTCTTC.

This sequence joins TRBV24-1 and TRBJ1-5; D may be TRBD1 (6 bases). The CDR3 has 17 residues. Looked up from germline, CDR1 is KGHDR and CDR2 is SFDVKD. V was trimmed by 4 bases and J by 10 bases, leaving 25 bases between them. DNA of the CDR3: TGTGCCACCAGTGACCCCACACAGGGACAACATTCGGGCCCCCAGCATTTT. This sequence encodes CATSDPTQGQHSGPQHF.

This clonotype has only a few counts. The chain combines TRBV5-1 with TRBJ1-1, with TRBD1 matching 7 bases. The trim removed 0 bases at V and 10 bases at J, leaving 12 bases unmatched. There are 15 residues in the CDR3. Germline-derived CDR1 and CDR2 are SGHRS and YFSETQ. The DNA for the CDR3 is TGCGCCAGCAGCTTGGAGGCAGGGGGTGTATTAGGAGCTTTCTTT. This gives the protein CASSLEAGGVLGAFF.

This chain connects TRBV20-1 to TRBJ2-5, with D unclear. Germline loops: CDR1 DFQATT, CDR2 SNEGSKA (reference sequence). The CDR3 loop spans 16 amino acids. Trimming shortened V by 6 bases and J by 1 base, and 21 bases separated the two germline ends. The CDR3 DNA sequence: TGCAGTGCCCCGGGCGCGACCAGGCGAATCCAAGAGACCCAGTACTTC. Protein: CSAPGATRRIQETQYF.

This chain joins TRBV10-3 and TRBJ2-4; D possibly corresponds to TRBD2 (6 bases). This CDR3 has 14 amino acids. Germline V gene data show CDR1 as ENHRY and CDR2 as SYGVKD. Trimming removed 10 bases at V and 13 bases at J, with 26 bases between. CDR3 amino acids: CATNLGGNSYKQYF. The CDR3 DNA reads as TGTGCCACCAATCTTGGGGGGAACTCCTACAAGCAGTACTTC.

This clonotype was counted between two and nine times. This is likely a read error, given that the CDR3 carries no conserved phenylalanine or tryptophan at its end. Because the CDR3's place on the DNA is in doubt, the DNA is left out and the CDR3 is given as listed by TCRdb. The rearrangement links TRBV29-1 to TRBJ1-2. The CDR3 numbers 9 amino acids, ends counted. Looked up from germline, CDR1 is SQVTM and CDR2 is ANQGSEA. CDR3 sequence reads: CSVEGGQTY.

The V gene is TRBV25-1, the J gene TRBJ1-2, with 7 bases that match TRBD1. The germline CDR1 and CDR2 sequences are MGHDK and SYGVNS. This CDR3 is 16 amino acids long. Trimming took 4 bases from V and 4 from J; bases not matched to a gene: 12. The CDR3 protein is CASSGKNRGRGYGYTF. The CDR3 bases are TGTGCCAGCAGTGGAAAAAACAGGGGAAGGGGCTATGGCTACACCTTC.

This clonotype was found many times. The chain carries TRBV20-1 and TRBJ2-6; D gene uncertain. The CDR3 has 15 amino acids. Germline V gene sequence: CDR1 DFQATT, CDR2 SNEGSKA (reference sequence). V shed 0 bases and J shed 0 bases, with 6 bases lying between them. In DNA form, the CDR3 reads TGCAGTGCTAGAGATAGGAGCTCTGGGGCCAACGTCCTGACTTTC. It translates to CSARDRSSGANVLTF.

The V gene is TRBV5-6, the J gene TRBJ2-5; D call uncertain. In germline, CDR1 is SGHDT, CDR2 YYEEEE. Between the trimmed V and J ends, which lost 7 bases and 11 bases, there was a span of 18 bases. The CDR3 covers 12 residues. The CDR3 DNA sequence: TGTGCCAGCCGATACGAGAGGAATGAGCAGTACTTC. The encoded protein is CASRYERNEQYF.